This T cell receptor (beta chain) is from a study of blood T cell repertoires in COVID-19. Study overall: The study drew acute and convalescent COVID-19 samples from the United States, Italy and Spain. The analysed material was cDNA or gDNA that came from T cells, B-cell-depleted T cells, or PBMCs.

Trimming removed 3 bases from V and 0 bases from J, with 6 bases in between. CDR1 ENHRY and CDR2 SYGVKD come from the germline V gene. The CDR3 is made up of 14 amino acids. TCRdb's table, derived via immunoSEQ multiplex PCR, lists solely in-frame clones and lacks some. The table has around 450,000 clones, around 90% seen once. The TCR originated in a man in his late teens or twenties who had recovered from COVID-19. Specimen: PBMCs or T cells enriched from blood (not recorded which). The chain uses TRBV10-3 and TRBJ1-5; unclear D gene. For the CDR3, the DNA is TGTGCCATCAGTGAAGACTATAGCAATCAGCCCCAGCATTTT. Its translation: CAISEDYSNQPQHF.